This TCR beta chain was observed in a study of shared clonotypes between healthy human individuals. Germline V gene sequence: CDR1 MGHRA, CDR2 YSYEKL. Trimming shortened V by 5 bases and J by 7 bases, and 6 bases separated the two germline ends. The CDR3 is made up of 11 amino acids. Terminally differentiated effector memory CD45RA+ cells were left out of the naive CD8 fraction, which was CD45RO-negative and positively selected for CCR7. On sorted subsets, replicate PCRs used approximately 190 ng DNA, or tens of thousands of T cell genomes. Produced via immunoSEQ multiplex PCR; TCRdb's table is partial and in-frame only. The table includes about 1,800,000 clones, 85% to 95% detected once. Study-wide results and limits: A handful of donors shared about 5% of their naive CD4 clonotypes.

With respect to this clone: What it recognizes is unknown.

This clonotype was obtained from a man aged 18 to 30 in good health. This chain connects TRBV4-1 to TRBJ2-1; D is unresolved. Specimen: naive CD8+ T cells sorted from blood. In DNA, the CDR3 is TGCGCCAGCAGCGGTCTTAATGAGCAGTTCTTC. Translating it yields CASSGLNEQFF.